This T cell receptor beta chain was obtained from a study of cytomegalovirus exposure and HLA in healthy donors. Findings of the study overall: In vitro data verified three CMV-associated chains as specific for CMV antigens.

Remarks on this clone: The antigen is unknown.

The PCR was carried out with 60 Vbeta primers and 13 Jbeta primers. Method: immunoSEQ multiplex PCR; TCRdb's copy keeps in-frame clones and lacks some. The data hold some 110,000 clones, with 60% to 80% observed a single time. Whereas donors were nominally healthy upon sampling, unrecorded immune exposures were probable. The TCR comes from a man in his 60s in good health and CMV-seropositive. Sequencing was carried out using PBMCs.

For the CDR3, the DNA is TGTGCCAGCAGTGTCCGGGACAGTCGAACCAATGGCTACACCTTC. Its protein is CASSVRDSRTNGYTF. V usage is TRBV6-1 and J usage is TRBJ1-2, with TRBD1 identical over 7 bases. Germline values: CDR1 MNHNS, CDR2 SASEGT. The CDR3 extends over 15 amino acids. The V segment lost 4 bases and the J segment 6 bases; nucleotides outside the gene matches: 11.